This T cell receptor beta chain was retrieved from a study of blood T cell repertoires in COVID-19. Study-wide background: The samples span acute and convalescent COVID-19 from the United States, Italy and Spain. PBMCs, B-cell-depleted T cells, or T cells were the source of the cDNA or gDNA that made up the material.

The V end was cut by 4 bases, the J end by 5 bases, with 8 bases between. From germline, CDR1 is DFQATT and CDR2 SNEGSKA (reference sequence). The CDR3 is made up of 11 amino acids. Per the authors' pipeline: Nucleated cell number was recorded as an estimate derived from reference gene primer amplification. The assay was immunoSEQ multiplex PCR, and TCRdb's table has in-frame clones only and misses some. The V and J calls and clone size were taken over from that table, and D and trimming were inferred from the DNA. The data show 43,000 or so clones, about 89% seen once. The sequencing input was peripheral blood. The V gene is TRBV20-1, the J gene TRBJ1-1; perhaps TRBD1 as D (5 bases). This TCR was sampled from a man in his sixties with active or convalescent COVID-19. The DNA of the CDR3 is TGCAGTGCTACGGGGGGAACTGAAGCTTTCTTT. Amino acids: CSATGGTEAFF.